These 2 T cell receptor beta chains were all obtained from the same sample, sequenced in a study of T cells in Graves' hyperthyroidism and ophthalmopathy. Regions amplified from RNA transcripts were the TCR beta CDR3 regions. The HTBI primer set drove a first-round RT-PCR of the TCR CDR3. In TCRdb, the multiplex PCR reads were re-called with MiXCR into one record per CDR3 protein. The repertoire holds under 300,000 distinct CDR3 sequences, approximately 14% seen once, with approximately 7.9% in the top ten. The specimen was blood. All receptors come from a woman aged 40 to 50 with Graves' hyperthyroidism.

In this sample, this clonotype turned up many times. The chain couples TRBV12-3 or TRBV12-4 to TRBJ2-1; TRBD2 agrees at 7 bases. V lost 2 bases to trimming and J lost 9 bases; unmatched junction nucleotides: 4. The CDR3 contains 13 residues. The CDR3 loop is CASSLIGGSEQFF. The CDR3 nucleotides are TGTGCCAGCAGTTTAATCGGGGGGAGTGAGCAGTTCTTC.

This clonotype was observed many times. The chain joins TRBV20-1 to TRBJ1-1; D call uncertain. The germline V gene encodes CDR1 DFQATT and CDR2 SNEGSKA (reference sequence). The CDR3 extends over 14 amino acids. Trimming took off 3 bases at V and 3 bases at J, with 14 bases between the two ends. Here the CDR3 reads CSARGVLGYTEAFF. The CDR3 nucleotides read TGCAGTGCTAGGGGCGTGCTTGGTTACACTGAAGCTTTCTTT.